The T cell receptor beta chain under discussion was sequenced for a study of T cells after yellow fever vaccination. Study-level results: The bulk population could contribute abundant contaminating clonotypes to FACS-sorted repertoires. Clones that expanded after primary vaccination mostly reappeared after the booster (nearly 98% CD4, about 89% CD8). The secondary response was weaker but peaked faster, day 5 versus 15.

The V end lost 4 bases, the J end lost 0 bases, and 11 bases lay between the germline ends. The germline gives CDR1 SGHDT, CDR2 YYEEEE. The CDR3 runs to 15 residues. A process of 5'RACE template switching, which added a universal primer site and UMIs, was used to make TCR cDNA. A single record per CDR3 protein comes from TCRdb applying MiXCR to the 5' RACE reads. The sample carries about 550,000 distinct CDR3 sequences, roughly 19% recorded once. This clonotype was seen only a few times. Its antigen is unknown. This clonotype was sampled from a young man who received the YFV17D yellow fever vaccine. The V and J genes are TRBV5-6 and TRBJ1-5; no clear D. Sample: PBMCs, taken 15 days after the yellow fever booster vaccination. The CDR3 here is CASSIQENSNQPQHF. The CDR3 region has the DNA TGTGCCAGCAGCATTCAGGAGAATAGCAATCAGCCCCAGCATTTT.